These 26 T cell receptor beta chains came from one sample sequenced in a study of CD8+ T cells in alopecia areata. RNA extraction was followed by reverse transcription into cDNA, which acted as the sequencing template. The table came from immunoSEQ multiplex PCR; TCRdb's copy has only in-frame clones and leaves some out. The top ten hold about 20% of the sample, which has 42,000 or so clones, around nine tenths seen once. Described treatment: oral pan-JAK inhibitor, 5-10 mg twice daily. Sequences were derived from CD8+ T cells sorted from blood, sampled at week 24, from a patient treated with tofacitinib. These receptors originate from a human donor with alopecia areata.

The chain has TRBV29-1 and TRBJ1-2, with D perhaps matching TRBD1 (6 bases). Deletions cut 6 bases from V and 7 bases from J, with 15 bases between. Germline CDR1 is SQVTM and CDR2 is ANQGSEA. The CDR3 is 12 amino acids. The CDR3 DNA is TGCAGCGTGCCCGAGGGGGGAACTGGCTACACCTTC. Protein sequence: CSVPEGGTGYTF.

This clone has only a few counts. The chain joins TRBV12-5 to TRBJ2-2; D is unresolved. The germline V gene has CDR1 LGHNT and CDR2 FRNRAP. The CDR3 contains 12 residues. The V end lost 6 bases, the J end lost 3 bases, and 5 bases lay between the germline ends. The CDR3 sequence: CASGRHTGELFF. The CDR3 nucleotides are TGTGCTAGTGGCCGCCACACCGGGGAGCTGTTTTTT.

The CDR3 region has the DNA TGTGCCAGCAGTTTAGACAGGGGGGGCAATCAGCCCCAGCATTTT. This gives the protein CASSLDRGGNQPQHF. The chain joins TRBV5-5 to TRBJ1-5; 9 bases map to TRBD1. The CDR3 is made up of 15 amino acids. The V gene's germline CDR1 is SGHKS and CDR2 YYEKEE (reference sequence). V trimming: 5 bases; J trimming: 2 bases; junction bases outside the gene matches: 5.

V and J are TRBV7-9 and TRBJ2-5; 14 nucleotides line up with TRBD2. V was pared by 5 bases and J by 1 base, with 3 bases of the junction left unmatched. CDR1 is SEHNR, CDR2 FQNEAQ, per germline (reference sequence). The CDR3 runs to 16 residues. The CDR3: CASSLGTSGGQETQYF. The DNA for the CDR3 is TGTGCCAGCAGCCTCGGGACTAGCGGGGGCCAAGAGACCCAGTACTTC.

The chain carries TRBV27 and TRBJ2-1; weak D call: TRBD1 (6 bases). CDR1 is MNHEY and CDR2 is SMNVEV in the germline V gene (reference sequence). V was shortened by 2 bases and J by 3 bases, with 8 bases between the two germline ends. This CDR3 spans 14 amino acids. DNA for the CDR3: TGTGCCAGCAGTTTACCAGGGGTCTACAATGAGCAGTTCTTC. This codes for CASSLPGVYNEQFF.

Concerning this clone itself: The same CDR3 can be traced to other DNA sequences in this sample. This chain uses TRBV19 with TRBJ1-1, with D possibly being TRBD1 (5 bases). Deletions cut 4 bases from V and 7 bases from J, with 13 bases between. Germline V lookup: CDR1 LNHDA, CDR2 SQIVND (reference sequence). The CDR3 length is 13 residues. For the CDR3, the DNA is TGTGCCAGTAGTACCCCTGACAGTCTTGAAGCTTTCTTT. It specifies CASSTPDSLEAFF.

The rearrangement links TRBV29-1 to TRBJ1-2; D unclear. The V and J ends lost 5 bases and 0 bases respectively, with 10 bases between them. Germline CDR1 is SQVTM and CDR2 is ANQGSEA. There are 13 residues in the CDR3. Here the CDR3 DNA reads TGCAGCGTTTTCGGAGGGTCTAACTATGGCTACACCTTC. It is translated as CSVFGGSNYGYTF. Variable domain in full (rest from reference TRBV29-1 and TRBJ1-2): SAVISQKPSRDICQRGTSLTIQCQVDSQVTMMFWYRQQPGQSLTLIATANQGSEATYESGFVIDKFPISRPNLTFSTLTVSNMSPEDSSIYLCSVFGGSNYGYTFGSGTRLTVV.

This clone came up a few times. The J gene is TRBJ2-4, the V gene TRBV6-6, with TRBD1 matching over 7 bases. CDR1 and CDR2 from the germline V gene are MNHNY and SVGAGI (reference sequence). Trimming took 4 bases from V and 5 from J; bases not matched to a gene: 5. CDR3 length: 14 residues. CDR3 DNA: TGTGCCAGCAGTTCGACAGGGTCTGAAAACATTCAGTACTTC. Encoded protein: CASSSTGSENIQYF.

V usage is TRBV7-9 and J usage is TRBJ2-4; tentatively, D is TRBD1 or TRBD2 (6 bases each). Trimming cost V 5 bases and J 7 bases, with 18 bases left between them. This CDR3 contains 15 residues. Germline V lookup: CDR1 SEHNR, CDR2 FQNEAQ (reference sequence). The DNA of the CDR3 is TGTGCCAGCAGCACCCCCGGGACAAGCGGGAACATTCAGTACTTC. Translation: CASSTPGTSGNIQYF.

The chain employs TRBV9 and TRBJ2-3, with TRBD2 matching over 9 bases. V was clipped by 4 bases and J by 0 bases; unmatched bases: 12. The CDR3 consists of 18 residues. From germline, CDR1 is SGDLS and CDR2 YYNGEE. This chain's CDR3 is CASSHKLGLATSTDTQYF. DNA of the CDR3: TGTGCCAGCAGCCATAAATTAGGACTAGCGACTAGCACAGATACGCAGTATTTT.

The chain combines TRBV10-3 with TRBJ2-2, with no clear D. The V and J ends lost 2 bases and 6 bases respectively, with 4 bases between them. CDR1 ENHRY and CDR2 SYGVKD come from the germline V gene. The length of the CDR3 is 12 residues. CDR3 coding DNA: TGTGCCATCAGTGAGGGGGCCGGGGAGCTGTTTTTT. Amino acids: CAISEGAGELFF.

The genes are TRBV7-9 and TRBJ2-1, with D perhaps assigned TRBD1 or TRBD2 (5 bases each). Trimming pared 2 bases from V and 4 bases from J, leaving 15 bases between. CDR3 length equals 16 residues. The V gene's germline CDR1 is SEHNR and CDR2 FQNEAQ (reference sequence). CDR3 coding DNA: TGTGCCAGCAGCTTATTTATCGGGGACGCATACAATGAGCAGTTCTTC. Residues: CASSLFIGDAYNEQFF.

This chain connects TRBV4-1 to TRBJ2-7; unclear D gene. The germline V gene encodes CDR1 MGHRA and CDR2 YSYEKL. The CDR3 totals 15 residues. The ends were cut back, 3 bases at V and 2 bases at J, with 14 bases in the middle. The CDR3 protein is CASSQGNGVTYEQYF. DNA of the CDR3: TGCGCCAGCAGCCAGGGCAACGGCGTAACCTACGAGCAGTACTTC.

The chain combines TRBV6-1 with TRBJ2-2, with D perhaps matching TRBD2 (5 bases). V was clipped by 2 bases and J by 5 bases, with 15 bases between them. Per the germline V gene, CDR1 is MNHNS and CDR2 is SASEGT. CDR3 length: 16 amino acids. The CDR3 region is CASSEWSGRSTGELFF. In DNA, the CDR3 is TGTGCCAGCAGTGAATGGTCGGGGAGATCAACCGGGGAGCTGTTTTTT.

This sequence joins TRBV7-9 and TRBJ2-7; D not resolved. Germline CDR1 is SEHNR and CDR2 is FQNEAQ (reference sequence). Trimming stripped 5 bases from V and 2 bases from J, with 13 bases between. This CDR3 has 14 residues. DNA for the CDR3: TGTGCCAGCAGCAGAACCGAGTCCACCTACGAGCAGTACTTC. Translated, it gives CASSRTESTYEQYF. Full variable domain (remainder filled in from reference TRBV7-9 and TRBJ2-7): DTGVSQNPRHKITKRGQNVTFRCDPISEHNRLYWYRQTLGQGPEFLTYFQNEAQLEKSRLLSDRFSAERPKGSFSTLEIQRTEQGDSAMYLCASSRTESTYEQYFGPGTRLTVT.

The CDR3 DNA sequence: TGTGCCAGCAGCTTGGGGGGCGGCTCCTACGAGCAGTACTTC. Residues: CASSLGGGSYEQYF. V and J are TRBV7-6 and TRBJ2-7; D may correspond to TRBD1 or TRBD2 (6 bases each). Germline assignment: CDR1 SGHVS and CDR2 FNYEAQ. This CDR3 has 14 amino acids. Trimming pared 3 bases from V and 0 bases from J, leaving 9 bases between.

CDR3 nucleotides: TGTGCCAGCAGCTTAGTAGGGCCTAACGAGCAGTACTTC. This codes for CASSLVGPNEQYF. V and J are TRBV13 and TRBJ2-7, with unresolved D. Germline loops: CDR1 PRHDT, CDR2 FYEKMQ (reference sequence). The CDR3 runs 13 residues. V was shortened by 1 base and J by 5 bases, with 9 bases between the two germline ends.

A remark on this clone: At one end the junction does not follow the germline gene, possibly because of a read error. V is TRBV7-7 and J is TRBJ2-7; 7 positions agree with TRBD1. CDR1 SSHAT and CDR2 FNYEAQ come from the germline V gene (reference sequence). The CDR3 length is 14 residues. CDR3 amino acids: CASSLGDRDYEQYF. CDR3 bases: TGTGCTAGCAGCTTAGGGGACAGAGACTACGAGCAGTACTTC.

CDR3 loop: CASSQETGDEQYF. DNA for the CDR3: TGCGCCAGCAGCCAGGAGACAGGGGACGAGCAGTACTTC. The V gene is TRBV4-1, the J gene TRBJ2-7, with 8 bases lining up with TRBD1. The V and J ends lost 3 bases and 5 bases, in that order; junction bases with no gene match: 3. Germline V gives CDR1 MGHRA, CDR2 YSYEKL. This CDR3 is 13 amino acids long.

V is TRBV29-1 and J is TRBJ2-3; 10 bases map to TRBD1. Germline V gene lookup returns CDR1 SQVTM and CDR2 ANQGSEA. The CDR3 length is 13 residues. The V and J ends lost 7 bases and 2 bases, in that order; junction bases with no gene match: 3. The CDR3 reads CSGTGGHTDTQYF. The CDR3 region has the DNA TGCAGCGGGACAGGGGGACACACAGATACGCAGTATTTT.

This clone was counted once. The chain combines TRBV30 with TRBJ2-5; TRBD2 matches at 7 bases. The end of the DNA fits TRBJ2-7 better, so the J call may be wrong. Germline CDR1 is GTSNPN and CDR2 is SVGIG (reference sequence). The CDR3 has 14 amino acids. CDR3: CAWKGSGGSYEQYF. CDR3 nucleotide sequence: TGTGCCTGGAAGGGGTCCGGGGGGTCCTACGAGCAGTACTTC.

CDR3 protein: CASSLGQTQYF. Written as DNA, the CDR3 is TGTGCCAGCTCATTGGGGCAGACCCAGTACTTC. The rearrangement links TRBV18 to TRBJ2-5; D is perhaps TRBD1 (5 bases). Germline loops: CDR1 KGHSH, CDR2 LQKENI. The CDR3 sequence is 11 residues long. Trimming pared 5 bases from V and 6 bases from J, leaving 7 bases between.

J is TRBJ1-1 and V is TRBV5-1, with D unclear. The CDR3 spans 16 residues. The germline gives CDR1 SGHRS, CDR2 YFSETQ. V gave up 4 bases and J gave up 0 bases, with 16 bases separating them. In nucleotides, the CDR3 is TGCGCCAGCAGCCTTGATACACAAGATCTGAACACTGAAGCTTTCTTT. Translating it yields CASSLDTQDLNTEAFF.

The gene calls are TRBV27 and TRBJ1-6; D gene ambiguous. Trimming removed 0 bases at V and 7 bases at J, with 1 base between. Per germline, CDR1 MNHEY and CDR2 SMNVEV (reference sequence). The CDR3 totals 12 residues. In DNA, the CDR3 is TGTGCCAGCAGTTTATCAAATTCACCCCTCCACTTT. Translation: CASSLSNSPLHF.

Of note for this clone: The junction differs from germline at one of its ends, possibly a read error. Distinct nucleotide sequences in the sample also encode this CDR3. This chain links TRBV4-1 with TRBJ2-7; 11 bases fit TRBD1. The CDR3 is 14 residues long. Germline-derived CDR1 and CDR2 are MGHRA and YSYEKL. CDR3 in DNA: TGCGCTAGCAGCCGGGGGACAGGGGGTTACGAGCAGTACTTC. The encoded protein is CASSRGTGGYEQYF.

The genes are TRBV6-4 and TRBJ2-3; 10 bases are a match to TRBD2. V was pared by 3 bases and J by 9 bases, with 9 bases of the junction left unmatched. Germline values: CDR1 MRHNA, CDR2 SNTAGT. The CDR3 runs 15 residues. The chain's CDR3 is CASSEAGGHVATQYF. As DNA, the CDR3 is TGTGCCAGCAGTGAAGCGGGGGGGCATGTTGCGACGCAGTATTTT.